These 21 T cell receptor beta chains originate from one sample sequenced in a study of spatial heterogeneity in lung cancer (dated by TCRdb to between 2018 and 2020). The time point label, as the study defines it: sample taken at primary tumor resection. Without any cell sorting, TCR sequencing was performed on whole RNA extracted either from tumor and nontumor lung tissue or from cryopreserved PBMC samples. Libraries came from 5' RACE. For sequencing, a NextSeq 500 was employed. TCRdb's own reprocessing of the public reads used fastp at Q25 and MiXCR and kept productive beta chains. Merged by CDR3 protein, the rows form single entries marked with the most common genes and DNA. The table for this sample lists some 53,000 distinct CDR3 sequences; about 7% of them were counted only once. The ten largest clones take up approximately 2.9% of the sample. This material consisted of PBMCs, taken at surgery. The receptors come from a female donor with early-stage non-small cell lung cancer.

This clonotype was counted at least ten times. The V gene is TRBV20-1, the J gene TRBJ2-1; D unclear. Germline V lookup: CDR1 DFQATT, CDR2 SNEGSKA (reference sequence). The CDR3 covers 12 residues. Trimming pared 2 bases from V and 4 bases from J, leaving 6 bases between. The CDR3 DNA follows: TGCAGTGCTAGATTGGGTTACAATGAGCAGTTCTTC. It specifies CSARLGYNEQFF.

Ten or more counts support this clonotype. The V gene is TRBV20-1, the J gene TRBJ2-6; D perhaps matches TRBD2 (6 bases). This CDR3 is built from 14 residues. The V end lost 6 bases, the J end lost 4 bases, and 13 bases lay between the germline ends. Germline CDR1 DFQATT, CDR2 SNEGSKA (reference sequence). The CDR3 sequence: CSASRAGGANVLTF. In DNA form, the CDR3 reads TGCAGTGCCAGCAGGGCGGGAGGGGCCAACGTCCTGACTTTC.

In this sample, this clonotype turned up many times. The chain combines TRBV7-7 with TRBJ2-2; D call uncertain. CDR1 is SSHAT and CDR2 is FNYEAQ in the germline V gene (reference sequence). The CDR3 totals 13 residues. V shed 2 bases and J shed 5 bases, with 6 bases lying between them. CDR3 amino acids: CASSLNPTGELFF. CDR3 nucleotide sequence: TGTGCCAGCAGCTTAAACCCAACCGGGGAGCTGTTTTTT.

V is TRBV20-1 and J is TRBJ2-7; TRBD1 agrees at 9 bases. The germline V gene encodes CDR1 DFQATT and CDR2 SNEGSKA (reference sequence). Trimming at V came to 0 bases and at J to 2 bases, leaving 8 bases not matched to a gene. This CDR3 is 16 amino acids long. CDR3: CSARDINRGRTYEQYF. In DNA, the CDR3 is TGCAGTGCTAGAGATATCAACAGGGGGCGGACCTACGAGCAGTACTTC.

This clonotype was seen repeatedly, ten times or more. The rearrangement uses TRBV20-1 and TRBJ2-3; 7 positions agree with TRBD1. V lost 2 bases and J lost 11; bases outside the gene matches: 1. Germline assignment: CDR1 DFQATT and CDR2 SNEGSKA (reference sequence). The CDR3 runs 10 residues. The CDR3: CSARRTGQYF. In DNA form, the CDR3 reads TGCAGTGCTAGAAGGACAGGGCAGTATTTT.

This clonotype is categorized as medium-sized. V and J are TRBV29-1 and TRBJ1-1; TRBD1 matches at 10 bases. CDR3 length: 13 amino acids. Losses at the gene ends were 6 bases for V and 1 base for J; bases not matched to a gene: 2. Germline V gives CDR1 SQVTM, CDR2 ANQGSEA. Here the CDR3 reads CSVGDRGNTEAFF. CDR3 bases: TGCAGCGTGGGGGACAGGGGGAACACTGAAGCTTTCTTT.

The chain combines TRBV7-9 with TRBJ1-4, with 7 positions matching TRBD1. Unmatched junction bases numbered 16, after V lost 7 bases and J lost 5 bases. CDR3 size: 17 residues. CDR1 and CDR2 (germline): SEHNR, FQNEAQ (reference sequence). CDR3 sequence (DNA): TGTGCCAGCACCACACTCGGACAGGATGGTTGGAATGAAAAACTGTTTTTT. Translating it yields CASTTLGQDGWNEKLFF.

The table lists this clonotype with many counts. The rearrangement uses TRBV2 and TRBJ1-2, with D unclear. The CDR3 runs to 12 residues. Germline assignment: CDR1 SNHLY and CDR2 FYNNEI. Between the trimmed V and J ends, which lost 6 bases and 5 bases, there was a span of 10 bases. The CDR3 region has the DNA TGTGCCAGCAGAGTGGACGGTTATGGCTACACCTTC. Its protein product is CASRVDGYGYTF.

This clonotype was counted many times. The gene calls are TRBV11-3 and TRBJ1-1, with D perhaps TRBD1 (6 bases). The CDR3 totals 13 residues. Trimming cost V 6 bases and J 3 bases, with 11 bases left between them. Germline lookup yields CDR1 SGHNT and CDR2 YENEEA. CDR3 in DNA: TGTGCCAGCAGGGGGGCTTGGGACACTGAAGCTTTCTTT. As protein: CASRGAWDTEAFF.

CDR3 DNA sequence: TGTGCCAGCAGCCGGACACTAAACACCGGGGAGCTGTTTTTT. Its protein product is CASSRTLNTGELFF. The J gene is TRBJ2-2, the V gene TRBV7-9, with D possibly matching TRBD1 (5 bases). Germline assignment: CDR1 SEHNR and CDR2 FQNEAQ (reference sequence). This CDR3 spans 14 amino acids. The ends were cut back, 5 bases at V and 2 bases at J, with 9 bases in the middle.

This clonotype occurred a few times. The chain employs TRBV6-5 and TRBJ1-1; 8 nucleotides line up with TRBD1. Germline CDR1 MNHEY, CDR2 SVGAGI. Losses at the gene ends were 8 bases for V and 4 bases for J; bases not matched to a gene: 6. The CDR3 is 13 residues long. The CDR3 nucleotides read TGTGCCAGCGGGGACAGGTCGGGCACTGAAGCTTTCTTT. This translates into CASGDRSGTEAFF.

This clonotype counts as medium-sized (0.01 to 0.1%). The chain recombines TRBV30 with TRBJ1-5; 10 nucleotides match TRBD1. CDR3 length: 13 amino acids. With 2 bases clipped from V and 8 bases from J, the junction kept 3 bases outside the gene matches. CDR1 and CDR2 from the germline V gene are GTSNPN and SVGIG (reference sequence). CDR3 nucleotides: TGTGCCTGGAGTTGGGACAGGGGCGAGCCCCAGCATTTT. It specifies CAWSWDRGEPQHF. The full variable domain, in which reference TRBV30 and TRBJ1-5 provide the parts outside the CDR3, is SQTIHQWPATLVQPVGSPLSLECTVEGTSNPNLYWYRQAAGRGLQLLFYSVGIGQISSEVPQNLSASRPQDRQFILSSKKLLLSDSGFYLCAWSWDRGEPQHFGDGTRLSIL.

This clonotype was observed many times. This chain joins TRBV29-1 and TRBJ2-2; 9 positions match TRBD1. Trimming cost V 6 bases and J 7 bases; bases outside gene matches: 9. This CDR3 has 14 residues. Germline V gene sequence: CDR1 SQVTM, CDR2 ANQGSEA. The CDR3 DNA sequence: TGCAGCGTCACTAATACAGGGGGCGTCGGGGAGCTGTTTTTT. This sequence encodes CSVTNTGGVGELFF.

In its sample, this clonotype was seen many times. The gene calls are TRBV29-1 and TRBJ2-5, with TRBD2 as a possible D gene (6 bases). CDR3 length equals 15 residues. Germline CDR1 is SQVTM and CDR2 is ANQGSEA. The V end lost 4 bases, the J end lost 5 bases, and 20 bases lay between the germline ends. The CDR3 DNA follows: TGCAGCGTTGGGGGCTTGGCGGGGCCCGGGGAGACCCAGTACTTC. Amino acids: CSVGGLAGPGETQYF. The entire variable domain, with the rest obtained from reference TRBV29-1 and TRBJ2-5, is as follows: SAVISQKPSRDICQRGTSLTIQCQVDSQVTMMFWYRQQPGQSLTLIATANQGSEATYESGFVIDKFPISRPNLTFSTLTVSNMSPEDSSIYLCSVGGLAGPGETQYFGPGTRLLVL.

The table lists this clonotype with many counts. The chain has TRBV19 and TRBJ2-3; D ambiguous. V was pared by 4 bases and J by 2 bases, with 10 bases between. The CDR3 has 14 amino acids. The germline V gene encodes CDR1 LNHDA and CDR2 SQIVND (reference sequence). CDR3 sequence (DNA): TGTGCCAGTAGTACCCTCGGGTTCACAGATACGCAGTATTTT. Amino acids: CASSTLGFTDTQYF.

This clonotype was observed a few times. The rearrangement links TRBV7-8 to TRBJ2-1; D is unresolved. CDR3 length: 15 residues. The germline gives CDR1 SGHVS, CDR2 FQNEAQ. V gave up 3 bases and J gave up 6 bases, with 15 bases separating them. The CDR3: CASSFRSQGINEQFF. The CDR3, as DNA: TGTGCCAGCAGCTTCCGTTCTCAAGGGATCAATGAGCAGTTCTTC.

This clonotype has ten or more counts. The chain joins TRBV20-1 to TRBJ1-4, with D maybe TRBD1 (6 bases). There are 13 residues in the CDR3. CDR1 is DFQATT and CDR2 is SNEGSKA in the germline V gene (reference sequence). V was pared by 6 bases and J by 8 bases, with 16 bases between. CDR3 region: CSAPGQTREKLFF. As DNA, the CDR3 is TGCAGTGCCCCGGGACAAACAAGGGAAAAACTGTTTTTT.

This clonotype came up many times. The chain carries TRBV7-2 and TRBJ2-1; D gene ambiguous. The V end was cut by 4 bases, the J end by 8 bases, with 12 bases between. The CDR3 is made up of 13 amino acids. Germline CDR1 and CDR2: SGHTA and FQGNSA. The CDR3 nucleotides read TGTGCCAGCAGCTCGCCGAGCTTCGATGAGCAGTTCTTC. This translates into CASSSPSFDEQFF.

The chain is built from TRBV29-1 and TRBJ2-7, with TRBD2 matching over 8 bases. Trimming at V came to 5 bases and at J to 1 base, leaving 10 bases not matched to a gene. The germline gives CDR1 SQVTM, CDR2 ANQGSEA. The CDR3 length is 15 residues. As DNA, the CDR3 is TGCAGCGTTCGGGTAAGCGGGGGCCCTTCCTACGAGCAGTACTTC. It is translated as CSVRVSGGPSYEQYF.

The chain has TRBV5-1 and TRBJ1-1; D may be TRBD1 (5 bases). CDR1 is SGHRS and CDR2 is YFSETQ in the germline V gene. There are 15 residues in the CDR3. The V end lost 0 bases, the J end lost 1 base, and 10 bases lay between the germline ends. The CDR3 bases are TGCGCCAGCAGCTTGGGAACGGGACCGAACACTGAAGCTTTCTTT. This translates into CASSLGTGPNTEAFF.

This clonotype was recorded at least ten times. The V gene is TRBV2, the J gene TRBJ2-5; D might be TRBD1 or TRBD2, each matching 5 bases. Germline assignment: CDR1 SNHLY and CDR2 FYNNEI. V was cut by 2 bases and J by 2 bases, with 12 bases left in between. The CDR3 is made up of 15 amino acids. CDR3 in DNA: TGTGCCAGCAGTGAAATCGGTTGGGGGCAAGAGACCCAGTACTTC. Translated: CASSEIGWGQETQYF.